Listed here are 14 T cell receptor beta chains from one sample, sequenced in a study of long-term antiretroviral therapy in people with HIV. This was the immunoSEQ v3.0 assay at survey level. Some clones are missing from TCRdb's copy, which holds only in-frame ones; the method was immunoSEQ multiplex PCR. The data contain more than 25,000 clones, roughly nine tenths of them singletons. The material was unsorted PBMCs, obtained about 5 years before starting antiretroviral therapy. All receptors come from a man in his fifties with HIV.

The chain links TRBV29-1 to TRBJ2-1, with D possibly TRBD1 on 6 matching bases. CDR1 is SQVTM, CDR2 ANQGSEA, per germline. The length of the CDR3 is 14 residues. V was pared by 4 bases and J by 2 bases, with 12 bases between. The CDR3 DNA follows: TGCAGCGTTGTTGGCAGGGGCACCTACAATGAGCAGTTCTTC. This encodes CSVVGRGTYNEQFF.

The rearrangement links TRBV6-5 to TRBJ1-5; D call uncertain. This CDR3 has 15 amino acids. The germline V gene encodes CDR1 MNHEY and CDR2 SVGAGI. Trimming removed 5 bases from V and 5 bases from J, with 16 bases in between. The CDR3 reads CASSPPGSGDQPQHF. CDR3 in DNA: TGTGCCAGCAGTCCTCCGGGCTCAGGAGATCAGCCCCAGCATTTT.

The chain links TRBV20-1 to TRBJ2-1; a weak D match, TRBD2 (6 bases). CDR3 length: 11 residues. V dropped 4 bases and J dropped 9 bases, with 10 bases sitting between them. CDR1 and CDR2 (germline): DFQATT, SNEGSKA (reference sequence). CDR3 bases: TGCAGTGCTACCGGGGGAGTTGAGCAGTTCTTC. Translating gives CSATGGVEQFF.

V usage is TRBV4-1 and J usage is TRBJ2-1; unclear D gene. Trimming removed 3 bases from V and 4 bases from J, with 10 bases in between. Germline CDR1 MGHRA, CDR2 YSYEKL. The CDR3 is made up of 14 amino acids. Here the CDR3 reads CASSHTGLYNEQFF. The CDR3 DNA reads TGCGCCAGCAGCCACACCGGCCTTTACAATGAGCAGTTCTTC.

The V gene is TRBV6-5, the J gene TRBJ2-7, with D perhaps being TRBD1 or TRBD2 (5 bases each). Germline V lookup: CDR1 MNHEY, CDR2 SVGAGI. The CDR3 contains 13 residues. Between the trimmed V and J ends, which lost 9 bases and 1 base, there was a span of 13 bases. CDR3 loop: CASGTVSSYEQYF. For the CDR3, the DNA is TGTGCCAGTGGGACGGTCTCTTCCTACGAGCAGTACTTC.

This clone was seen a single time. The CDR3 loop reads CASSDLGQGIYEQYF. Here the CDR3 DNA reads TGTGCCAGCAGTGACCTCGGACAGGGGATTTACGAGCAGTACTTC. J is TRBJ2-7 and V is TRBV25-1; 9 nucleotides line up with TRBD1. The CDR3 is made up of 15 amino acids. J lost 4 bases, V lost 3 bases, and 7 bases had no gene match. Germline V gene sequence: CDR1 MGHDK, CDR2 SYGVNS.

The J gene is TRBJ2-3, the V gene TRBV27, with D possibly matching TRBD2 (6 bases). Trimming removed 4 bases from V and 4 bases from J, with 21 bases in between. CDR3 length: 17 amino acids. CDR1 MNHEY and CDR2 SMNVEV come from the germline V gene (reference sequence). CDR3 amino acids: CASSSSSSAPGPDTQYF. CDR3 nucleotide sequence: TGTGCCAGCAGTTCCTCATCTAGCGCCCCGGGCCCAGATACGCAGTATTTT.

The V and J genes are TRBV5-6 and TRBJ2-5; D is unclear. Trimming took 5 bases from V and 5 from J, leaving 13 bases between them. The CDR3 is made up of 13 amino acids. Per the germline V gene, CDR1 is SGHDT and CDR2 is YYEEEE. The chain's CDR3 is CASSSPGIETQYF. The CDR3 nucleotides are TGTGCCAGCAGTAGTCCGGGCATTGAGACCCAGTACTTC. Variable domain in full (rest from reference TRBV5-6 and TRBJ2-5): DAGVTQSPTHLIKTRGQQVTLRCSPKSGHDTVSWYQQALGQGPQFIFQYYEEEERQRGNFPDRFSGHQFPNYSSELNVNALLLGDSALYLCASSSPGIETQYFGPGTRLLVL.

The rearrangement uses TRBV5-4 and TRBJ2-3, with D unresolved. Germline values: CDR1 SGHNT, CDR2 YYREEE (reference sequence). The V and J ends lost 0 bases and 2 bases respectively, with 7 bases between them. The CDR3 contains 14 residues. CDR3 loop: CASSLAVYTDTQYF. The CDR3 DNA reads as TGTGCCAGCAGCTTGGCGGTTTACACAGATACGCAGTATTTT.

The V gene is TRBV7-2, the J gene TRBJ2-7, with 10 bases that match TRBD1. The CDR3 spans 16 residues. Trimming took 1 base from V and 3 from J; bases not matched to a gene: 6. Per germline, CDR1 SGHTA and CDR2 FQGNSA. CDR3 in amino acids: CASSLVMGQGNYEQYF. The CDR3 DNA is TGTGCCAGCAGCTTAGTCATGGGACAGGGGAACTACGAGCAGTACTTC.

This chain uses TRBV5-1 with TRBJ1-1; D remains ambiguous. This CDR3 comprises 12 residues. With 0 bases removed from V and 4 bases from J, the gap between germline ends came to 4 bases. Germline CDR1 SGHRS, CDR2 YFSETQ. CDR3 DNA sequence: TGCGCCAGCAGCTTGGTTGGCACTGAAGCTTTCTTT. Translating gives CASSLVGTEAFF.

The chain combines TRBV28 with TRBJ1-1, with 7 bases that match TRBD1. Germline V gene data show CDR1 as MDHEN and CDR2 as SYDVKM. V was pared by 6 bases and J by 1 base, with 5 bases of the junction left unmatched. The CDR3 length is 14 residues. The CDR3 loop reads CASSPTGWNTEAFF. The CDR3 bases are TGTGCCAGCAGCCCGACAGGGTGGAACACTGAAGCTTTCTTT.

The V and J genes are TRBV19 and TRBJ1-2, with 11 bases that match TRBD1. The germline V gene has CDR1 LNHDA and CDR2 SQIVND (reference sequence). The length of the CDR3 is 15 residues. V trimming: 6 bases; J trimming: 3 bases; junction bases outside the gene matches: 6. The CDR3: CASSRTGGVDYGYTF. Written as DNA, the CDR3 is TGTGCCAGTAGCAGGACAGGGGGCGTCGACTATGGCTACACCTTC.

V and J are TRBV7-9 and TRBJ1-2; D perhaps matches TRBD1 (5 bases). Per germline, CDR1 SEHNR and CDR2 FQNEAQ (reference sequence). The ends were cut back, 6 bases at V and 2 bases at J, with 10 bases in the middle. This CDR3 has 13 amino acids. CDR3 residues: CASSQDINYGYTF. CDR3 nucleotide sequence: TGTGCCAGCAGTCAGGACATCAACTATGGCTACACCTTC.